This T cell receptor beta chain was sequenced during a study of cytomegalovirus exposure and HLA in healthy donors. A roughly 120-subject validation cohort, separate from the approximately 720-subject first cohort, supplied the donors. Points from the study as a whole: The authors enumerated 150 to 200 TCR beta chains as linked to cytomegalovirus. Specific recognition of CMV antigens was confirmed in vitro for three chains (all CMV-associated).

This clone showed up just once. The antigen remains undetermined. Germline V gives CDR1 SGHAT, CDR2 FQNNGV. The V segment lost 5 bases and the J segment 5 bases; nucleotides outside the gene matches: 3. CDR3 length: 15 residues. Sequencing used immunoSEQ multiplex PCR; TCRdb keeps in-frame clones, though not all of them. The sample shows 150,000 or so clones, around nine tenths of them seen only once. The chain is built from TRBV11-2 and TRBJ2-1; TRBD2 matches at 13 bases. Input material: PBMCs. This sequence was found in a man between 18 and 35 years old in good health and CMV-seropositive. CDR3 region: CASSPGLAGNNEQFF. The CDR3 DNA reads TGTGCCAGCAGCCCGGGACTAGCGGGGAACAATGAGCAGTTCTTC. Supplemented by reference TRBV11-2 and TRBJ2-1, the full variable domain reads EAGVAQSPRYKIIEKRQSVAFWCNPISGHATLYWYQQILGQGPKLLIQFQNNGVVDDSQLPKDRFSAERLKGVDSTLKIQPAKLEDSAVYLCASSPGLAGNNEQFFGPGTRLTVL.